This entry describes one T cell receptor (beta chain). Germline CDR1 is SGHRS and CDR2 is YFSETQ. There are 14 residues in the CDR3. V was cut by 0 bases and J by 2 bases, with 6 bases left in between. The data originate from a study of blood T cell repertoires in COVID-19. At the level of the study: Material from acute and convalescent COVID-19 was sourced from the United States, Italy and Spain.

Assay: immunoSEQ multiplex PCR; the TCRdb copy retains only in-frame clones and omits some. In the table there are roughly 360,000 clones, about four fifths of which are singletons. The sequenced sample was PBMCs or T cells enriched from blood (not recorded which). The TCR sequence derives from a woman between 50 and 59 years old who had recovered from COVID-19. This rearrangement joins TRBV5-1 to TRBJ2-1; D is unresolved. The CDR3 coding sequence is TGCGCCAGCAGCTTGGATAGCACCTACAATGAGCAGTTCTTC. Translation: CASSLDSTYNEQFF. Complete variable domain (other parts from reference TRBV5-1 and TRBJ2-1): KAGVTQTPRYLIKTRGQQVTLSCSPISGHRSVSWYQQTPGQGLQFLFEYFSETQRNKGNFPGRFSGRQFSNSRSEMNVSTLELGDSALYLCASSLDSTYNEQFFGPGTRLTVL.